This section outlines one T cell receptor (beta chain) sequence together with its context. This sample is drawn from a study of blood T cell repertoires in COVID-19. Data came from immunoSEQ multiplex PCR; TCRdb stores just in-frame clones and leaves some out. The table has approximately 260,000 clones, about 87% seen once. The sequencing sample was made of peripheral blood. This clonotype was obtained from a human donor in a cohort sampled during active COVID-19.

The CDR3 DNA sequence: TGTGCCAGCAGTTACGGGAAGGGGAACGTGGATACGCAGTATTTT. This codes for CASSYGKGNVDTQYF. The genes are TRBV6-6 and TRBJ2-3; weak D call: TRBD1 (5 bases). The CDR3 is made up of 15 amino acids. Germline loops: CDR1 MNHNY, CDR2 SVGAGI (reference sequence). Trimming removed 2 bases at V and 6 bases at J, with 15 bases between.